These T cell receptor beta chains were read from a single sample in a study of OX40 agonist ivuxolimab in advanced cancers. TCRdb's copy holds only in-frame clones and misses some; the assay was immunoSEQ multiplex PCR. Of about 100,000 clones in the sample, approximately 93% were seen once. Material: CD4+ or CD8+ T cells sorted from blood, obtained in a trial of the OX40 agonist ivuxolimab. The receptor set was obtained from an adult with an advanced solid tumor such as melanoma, head and neck, liver or kidney cancer. Both conserved end residues are part of each CDR3. D genes are given only for firm matches. Size is omitted from some rows. Given values are once, few, many or a class for expanded clones.

abundance	d_gene	j_gene	v_gene	CDR3nt	CDR3aa
.	.	TRBJ1-4	TRBV7-2	TGTGCCAGCAGCGTCTCCGGGACACAGAATGAAAAACTGTTTTTT	CASSVSGTQNEKLFF
.	TRBD1	TRBJ1-4	TRBV5-1	TGCGCCAGCAGCTTGGGACAGGGGGCGCACGAAAAACTGTTTTTT	CASSLGQGAHEKLFF
few	.	TRBJ1-5	TRBV7-9	TGTGCCAGCAGCATAAGCGTGGGGTATCGGCCTAATCAGCCCCAGCATTTT	CASSISVGYRPNQPQHF
.	.	TRBJ2-1	TRBV5-4	TGTGCCAGCAGCCTCAGGTCCTACAATGAGCAGTTCTTC	CASSLRSYNEQFF
.	TRBD1	TRBJ2-1	TRBV19	TGTGCCAGTAGTCTGACAGGGAGCTCCTACAATGAGCAGTTCTTC	CASSLTGSSYNEQFF
.	.	TRBJ1-4	TRBV4-1	TGCGCCAGCAGCCAAGTTCGAGTATCTAATGAAAAACTGTTTTTT	CASSQVRVSNEKLFF
.	.	TRBJ2-7	TRBV18	TGTGCCAGCTCACCAGGGCGGGGGCCCTACGAGCAGTACTTC	CASSPGRGPYEQYF
.	.	TRBJ2-7	TRBV18	TGTGCCAGCTCACCGGGCCGGGTTCCCACCTACGAGCAGTACTTC	CASSPGRVPTYEQYF
.	.	TRBJ1-6	TRBV28	TGTGCCAGCAGGCCAGGCAATTCACCCCTCCACTTT	CASRPGNSPLHF
.	TRBD1	TRBJ2-2	TRBV30	TGTGCCTGGAGTCTTGGACAGGGCACTGGGGAGCTGTTTTTT	CAWSLGQGTGELFF
.	.	TRBJ2-5	TRBV5-1	TGCGCCAGCAGCTTGTTGGGGGCCAGCCAAGAGACCCAGTACTTC	CASSLLGASQETQYF
.	TRBD2	TRBJ2-3	TRBV19	TGTGCCAGTAGTATGGGGTGGCGGGGGTTCTATAGCACAGATACGCAGTATTTT	CASSMGWRGFYSTDTQYF
.	.	TRBJ1-5	TRBV4-2	TGTGCCAGCAGCCAAGTACGGACTTATAGCGATCAGCCCCAGCATTTT	CASSQVRTYSDQPQHF
.	.	TRBJ2-3	TRBV7-8	TGTGCCAGCAGCTTACTGCGGTTTGGCAGGGGCGGGCAGGCACGGCACGCAGATACGCAGTATTTT	CASSLLRFGRGGQARHADTQYF
.	TRBD1	TRBJ1-5	TRBV27	TGTGCCAGCAGTAGGCAGGGGGCTCGGCAGCCCCAGCATTTT	CASSRQGARQPQHF
.	TRBD2	TRBJ2-3	TRBV7-2	TGTGCCAGCAGCGCCAGCGGGAGTCCGCGGGCCCCTACGCAGTATTTT	CASSASGSPRAPTQYF
.	TRBD2	TRBJ2-1	TRBV6-5	TGTGCCAGCAGTTCCACCGGGACTAGCGGGAATGAGCAGTTCTTC	CASSSTGTSGNEQFF
.	TRBD2	TRBJ2-1	TRBV6-4	TGTGCCAGCAGTAGACTGGGACTAGCGGATCGCAATGAGCAGTTCTTC	CASSRLGLADRNEQFF
.	.	TRBJ2-4	TRBV7-3	TGTGCCAGCAGCTCGGGGTCTGCAAACATTCAGTACTTC	CASSSGSANIQYF
few	TRBD1	TRBJ1-1	TRBV11-2	TGTGCCAGCAGCAGGACAGGTTCCTACACTGAAGCTTTCTTT	CASSRTGSYTEAFF
.	.	TRBJ2-3	TRBV9	TGTGCCAGCAGCGTAGGACCCCTCACAGATACGCAGTATTTT	CASSVGPLTDTQYF
.	.	TRBJ1-1	TRBV7-3	TGTGCCAGCAGCTTTCAGGGAGATGGTACTGAAGCTTTCTTT	CASSFQGDGTEAFF
.	.	TRBJ1-1	TRBV15	TGTGCCACCAGCAGACGGGGGAGTGGGAACACTGAAGCTTTCTTT	CATSRRGSGNTEAFF
.	TRBD1	TRBJ1-2	TRBV6-5	TGTGCCAGCAGTTACTCAGACAGGGTACGAGGCTACACCTTC	CASSYSDRVRGYTF
.	TRBD1	TRBJ1-2	TRBV7-9	TGTGCCAGCAGCCTCCCCCCGGGACAGCCGAAGAAGAAAAACTATGGCTACACCTTC	CASSLPPGQPKKKNYGYTF
.	TRBD1	TRBJ1-2	TRBV7-8	TGTGCCAGCAGCTTATATGGGACAGGTGATAATGGCTACACCTTC	CASSLYGTGDNGYTF
.	.	TRBJ1-2	TRBV9	TGTGCCAGCAGCGTAGGGTCCTGGGGGACTCACCGGGGAGAGGGGTTAGGCTACACCTTC	CASSVGSWGTHRGEGLGYTF
.	.	TRBJ2-2	TRBV11-3	TGTGCCAGCAGCGTAGCTTTCCCGGGCTCTGGATCCGGGGAGCTGTTTTTT	CASSVAFPGSGSGELFF
.	TRBD2	TRBJ2-5	TRBV5-1	TGCGCCAGCAGCTTGGGTGCTAGCGGGTACCAAGAGACCCAGTACTTC	CASSLGASGYQETQYF
.	TRBD2	TRBJ2-3	TRBV7-2	TGTGCCAGCAGCCCGCCGGGACTAGCGCAGGTCGGGGGGTGGAATACGCAGTATTTT	CASSPPGLAQVGGWNTQYF
.	.	TRBJ1-2	TRBV6-6	TGTGCCAGCAAAGCGGGGAATAGGGGCTACACCTTC	CASKAGNRGYTF
.	TRBD2	TRBJ2-7	TRBV11-2	TGTGCCAGCAGTCATAGCGGGAGGTCCTACGAGCAGTACTTC	CASSHSGRSYEQYF
.	.	TRBJ1-4	TRBV6-5	TGTGCCAGCAGTTCCCCCACAGGCGGAAAGGAAAAACTGTTTTTT	CASSSPTGGKEKLFF
.	.	TRBJ1-4	TRBV27	TGTGCCAGCAGTTCACGCAGGGGTCCTAATGAAAAACTGTTTTTT	CASSSRRGPNEKLFF
.	TRBD2	TRBJ2-7	TRBV11-3	TGTGCCAGCAGCCCGGGTGGGACTAGCGGGAGCGGCGAGCAGTACTTC	CASSPGGTSGSGEQYF
few	.	TRBJ2-4	TRBV19	TGTGCCAGTAGCGTAGACAGGACGAACATTCAGTACTTC	CASSVDRTNIQYF
.	TRBD2	TRBJ2-3	TRBV6-1	TGTGCCAGCAGTGAACGGGGGACTAGCGGGAGGGGAACAGATACGCAGTATTTT	CASSERGTSGRGTDTQYF
.	.	TRBJ1-4	TRBV5-1	TGCGCCAGCAGCTCCGGGACCACTAATGAAAAACTGTTTTTT	CASSSGTTNEKLFF
.	.	TRBJ1-2	TRBV15	TGTGCCACCAGCAGAGATCTACGGGCACACAGCTATGGCTACACCTTC	CATSRDLRAHSYGYTF